The clone carrying this T cell receptor beta chain has a handful of counts. The data were taken from a study of CD8+CD57+ T cells in acquired aplastic anemia. J was trimmed by 6 bases and V by 6 bases; bases with no gene match: 6. The CDR3 has 15 residues. Germline V CDR1 and CDR2: SNHLY, FYNNEI. Genomic DNA served as template for TCR beta VDJ and CDR3 profiling. TCRdb itself ran the reads through MiXCR, one entry per CDR3 protein. Altogether approximately 130,000 distinct CDR3 sequences are present, roughly two fifths being singletons, with the ten largest covering 8.4%. The sequence was obtained from a human donor in good health, serving as a control. Sequencing was done on a sample of sorted CD4+, CD8+, or CD8+CD57+ T cells (not recorded which) from PBMCs. V gene TRBV2 combines with J gene TRBJ2-7; 15 bases are a match to TRBD2. CDR3 residues: CASRAGLAGGREQYF. As DNA, the CDR3 is TGTGCCAGCAGGGCTGGACTAGCGGGAGGGCGCGAGCAGTACTTC.